This TCR beta chain is drawn from a study of shared clonotypes between healthy human individuals. Here immunoSEQ multiplex PCR was the method, and the copy in TCRdb shows in-frame clones only, minus some. The sample consists of 1.4 million to 1.5 million clones, around 95% of them appearing once. The receptor was derived from a man aged 25 to 40 in good health. The sequencing input was naive CD4+ T cells sorted from blood. Documented subset: CD45RA+ positively selected.

CDR3 amino acids: CASSPYPRPGLGEQFF. The CDR3 region has the DNA TGTGCCAGCTCACCATACCCCAGGCCGGGACTCGGTGAGCAGTTCTTC. The genes are TRBV18 and TRBJ2-1, with D possibly TRBD2 on 6 matching bases. The CDR3 contains 16 residues. In germline, CDR1 is KGHSH, CDR2 LQKENI. The V end lost 2 bases, the J end lost 9 bases, and 20 bases lay between the germline ends.